This is a list of T cell receptor beta chains from one sample in a study of identical twins. TCRdb re-called the 5' RACE reads with MiXCR, one entry per CDR3 protein. This table holds a few hundred thousand distinct CDR3 sequences, 7% to 9.5% found once. The sample consisted of naive T cells sorted from blood. These receptors came from a woman aged 50 to 60 in good health. CDR3s leave out the opening cysteine and the closing phenylalanine or tryptophan.

TRBV5-1	TRBJ1-1	ASSLGQEAF
TRBV20-1	TRBJ2-1	SASLSGTGIYNEQF
TRBV6-2/TRBV6-3	TRBJ2-5	ASRYRTEETQY
TRBV5-6	TRBJ1-2	ASRAWTGWNYGYT
TRBV28	TRBJ2-7	ASSGPNSGRTYEQY
TRBV5-1	TRBJ2-2	ASSPGQSSGELF
TRBV3-1	TRBJ2-7	ASQDGQYYEQY
TRBV28	TRBJ1-2	ASLGQGAFYGYT
TRBV5-1	TRBJ1-1	ASSLEPLKGTEAF
TRBV5-1	TRBJ1-2	ASSLAGGLSGYT
TRBV7-2	TRBJ2-3	ASSLVAGDTQY
TRBV12-3/TRBV12-4	TRBJ2-1	ASSSLGQGVREQF
TRBV5-1	TRBJ2-1	ASSPGLAVPKPNEQF
TRBV10-3	TRBJ2-1	AISEGQNSYNEQF
TRBV7-6	TRBJ2-7	ASRPGQGSYEQY
TRBV12-3/TRBV12-4	TRBJ2-3	ASIEAGGSTDTQY
TRBV12-5	TRBJ2-7	ASGWPQGTGTSGGHPPYEQY
TRBV11-2	TRBJ2-5	ASSLASLKQETQY
TRBV29-1	TRBJ2-2	SVVLGAGVNTGELF
TRBV7-8	TRBJ2-5	ASSQPHYMETQY
TRBV5-5	TRBJ2-7	ASSLAGTGIGEQY
TRBV5-5	TRBJ1-2	ASSLAEGGYYGYT
TRBV19	TRBJ1-5	ASRPGQGKDSNQPQH
TRBV29-1	TRBJ2-5	SVERFETQY
TRBV12-3/TRBV12-4	TRBJ2-1	ASSLELGNEQF
TRBV6-5	TRBJ2-5	ASNRGGARETQY
TRBV29-1	TRBJ2-1	SGGRGHNEQF
TRBV15	TRBJ2-2	ATSRRSAGELF